This TCR beta chain was recorded in a study of blood T cell repertoires in COVID-19. Participant-given clinical history determined each cohort assignment. Trimming stripped 1 base from V and 2 bases from J, with 16 bases between. The length of the CDR3 is 17 residues. Germline loops: CDR1 LNHNV, CDR2 YYDKDF (reference sequence). TCRdb's copy holds only in-frame clones and misses some; the assay was immunoSEQ multiplex PCR. Of some 180,000 clones in the sample, 84% were seen once. The TCR originated in a woman aged 25 to 39 who had been exposed to COVID-19. Sequencing input: PBMCs or T cells enriched from blood (not recorded which). The chain is built from TRBV15 and TRBJ2-3, with D perhaps TRBD2 (5 bases). CDR3 bases: TGTGCCACCAGCAGAGGCGACTACTGGCGGGTCACAGATACGCAGTATTTT. Amino acids: CATSRGDYWRVTDTQYF.